Presented here are 16 T cell receptor beta chains from one specimen sequenced in a study of blood T cells in healthy people across ages (dated by TCRdb to about 2015). The library was prepared using 5' RACE. The run used an Illumina HiSeq 2500. A second roughly 6 to 12 cycle PCR used a sample-barcoded 5' primer and a J-beta primer mix. The public sequencing data were trimmed at Q25 with fastp and processed into clonotypes with MiXCR by TCRdb, which kept only in-frame beta chains. Every entry covers one CDR3 protein and lists the most common genes and DNA from its rows. The sample includes 1.5 million to 2 million distinct CDR3 sequences, with around 50% observed a single time. Clones ranked in the top ten supply roughly 2.1% of the sample. Sequenced input: blood. The receptors come from a woman between 40 and 55 years old in good health.

The V call is TRBV20-1, the J call TRBJ2-7; D perhaps matches TRBD2 (5 bases). The CDR3 spans 12 residues. The germline CDR1 and CDR2 sequences are DFQATT and SNEGSKA (reference sequence). The V end was cut by 3 bases, the J end by 3 bases, with 9 bases between. The CDR3 reads CSASTDYYEQYF. The CDR3 DNA sequence: TGCAGTGCTAGTACCGACTACTACGAGCAGTACTTC.

This clonotype was observed a few times. The chain's CDR3 is CASSQGWGSYEYNEQFF. CDR3 nucleotide sequence: TGCGCCAGCAGCCAAGGTTGGGGGAGCTACGAATACAATGAGCAGTTCTTC. The chain uses TRBV4-3 and TRBJ2-1; D may match TRBD1 or TRBD2 (5 bases each). V gave up 1 base and J gave up 4 bases, with 17 bases separating them. From germline, CDR1 is LGHNA and CDR2 YSLEER. The CDR3 runs to 17 residues.

This clonotype was counted between two and nine times. This chain connects TRBV7-2 to TRBJ2-3; 8 bases agree with TRBD2. J gave up 5 bases and V 1 base, and 8 bases lay outside the gene matches. The CDR3 contains 16 residues. Germline CDR1 and CDR2: SGHTA and FQGNSA. The CDR3 spells CASSLGPGGRRDTQYF. CDR3 DNA sequence: TGTGCCAGCAGCTTAGGTCCGGGGGGGCGGAGAGATACGCAGTATTTT.

This clonotype was observed a few times. In DNA, the CDR3 is TGTGCCAGCAGGTCCCGTAACTATGGCTACACCTTC. Its protein product is CASRSRNYGYTF. The chain couples TRBV6-5 to TRBJ1-2, with D unclear. This CDR3 comprises 12 residues. Germline CDR1 is MNHEY and CDR2 is SVGAGI. Trimming removed 6 bases from V and 1 base from J, with 6 bases in between.

The rearrangement links TRBV4-1 to TRBJ1-2, with 9 bases identical to TRBD1. The CDR3 contains 17 residues. V was pared by 1 base and J by 4 bases, with 10 bases of the junction left unmatched. Germline V gives CDR1 MGHRA, CDR2 YSYEKL. Here the CDR3 DNA reads TGCGCCAGCAGCCAAGTTCTGCGGGACAGGGCTGGCTATGGCTACACCTTC. Protein product: CASSQVLRDRAGYGYTF.

There are a few counts of this clonotype. V usage is TRBV15 and J usage is TRBJ2-1, with D hard to call. This CDR3 contains 11 residues. The V gene's germline CDR1 is LNHNV and CDR2 YYDKDF (reference sequence). Trimming stripped 8 bases from V and 10 bases from J, with 12 bases between. The chain's CDR3 is CATSTLGEQFF. As DNA, the CDR3 is TGTGCCACCTCGACCCTTGGGGAGCAGTTCTTC.

The chain uses TRBV5-1 and TRBJ1-1; tentatively, D is TRBD1 (5 bases). The CDR3 is 15 amino acids. V was cut by 0 bases and J by 4 bases, with 13 bases left in between. CDR1 SGHRS and CDR2 YFSETQ come from the germline V gene. The DNA of the CDR3 is TGCGCCAGCAGCTTGGTTCCGGGGGGAATCACTGAAGCTTTCTTT. Translation gives CASSLVPGGITEAFF.

This clonotype has more than one count but fewer than ten. The chain is built from TRBV20-1 and TRBJ2-5; perhaps TRBD2 as D (6 bases). V was trimmed by 1 base and J by 3 bases, leaving 15 bases between them. The length of the CDR3 is 15 residues. Germline V gives CDR1 DFQATT, CDR2 SNEGSKA (reference sequence). The CDR3 region is CSARVLGTPKETQYF. CDR3 coding DNA: TGCAGTGCTAGAGTGTTGGGGACTCCCAAAGAGACCCAGTACTTC.

The chain is built from TRBV7-9 and TRBJ2-1, with TRBD2 identical over 10 bases. The CDR3 sequence is 17 residues long. Trimming removed 2 bases from V and 4 bases from J; junction bases left unmatched: 8. The germline V gene has CDR1 SEHNR and CDR2 FQNEAQ (reference sequence). The CDR3 DNA reads TGTGCCAGCAGCTTACTAGCGGGGGACCCCTCATACAATGAGCAGTTCTTC. This sequence encodes CASSLLAGDPSYNEQFF.

This clonotype was observed a handful of times. This chain links TRBV2 with TRBJ1-6; no clear D gene. Trimming left V 4 bases short and J 4 bases short, with 14 bases between. The CDR3 has 16 residues. The germline V gene has CDR1 SNHLY and CDR2 FYNNEI. The CDR3 reads CASSVETARYNSPLHF. Here the CDR3 DNA reads TGTGCCAGCAGTGTCGAAACTGCCCGATATAATTCACCCCTCCACTTT.

This clonotype was counted ten times or more. The chain couples TRBV7-9 to TRBJ2-3, with D unresolved. This CDR3 is built from 13 residues. From germline, CDR1 is SEHNR and CDR2 FQNEAQ (reference sequence). V was clipped by 4 bases and J by 0 bases, with 5 bases between them. The CDR3 nucleotides read TGTGCCAGCAGCTCCATAAGCACAGATACGCAGTATTTT. As protein: CASSSISTDTQYF.

This CDR3 is CAISEGEGLAKNIQYF. Here the CDR3 DNA reads TGTGCCATCAGTGAGGGGGAGGGATTAGCCAAAAACATTCAGTACTTC. The J gene is TRBJ2-4, the V gene TRBV10-3, with 7 nucleotides matching TRBD2. CDR1 is ENHRY, CDR2 SYGVKD, per germline. The V and J ends lost 2 bases and 0 bases, in that order; junction bases with no gene match: 4. The CDR3 length is 16 residues.

This clonotype was seen a handful of times. The chain links TRBV9 to TRBJ2-1, with 7 bases identical to TRBD2. Germline CDR1 and CDR2: SGDLS and YYNGEE. The CDR3 totals 16 residues. V was clipped by 0 bases and J by 4 bases; unmatched bases: 7. The CDR3 DNA reads as TGTGCCAGCAGCGTAGTAGTGACTAGCCCATACAATGAGCAGTTCTTC. Translating gives CASSVVVTSPYNEQFF.

V is TRBV6-6 and J is TRBJ1-2, with a weak D call TRBD1 (5 bases). The ends were cut back, 7 bases at V and 4 bases at J, with 13 bases in the middle. CDR3 length: 13 residues. Per the germline V gene, CDR1 is MNHNY and CDR2 is SVGAGI (reference sequence). The CDR3: CASIPPGGYGYTF. CDR3 in DNA: TGTGCCAGCATTCCCCCCGGGGGCTATGGCTACACCTTC.

This clonotype was found a few times. The chain recombines TRBV3-1 with TRBJ1-1, with TRBD1 matching over 10 bases. The trim removed 6 bases at V and 3 bases at J, leaving 7 bases unmatched. The CDR3 contains 15 residues. Germline lookup yields CDR1 LGHDT and CDR2 YNNKEL (reference sequence). The CDR3: CASRSTGTGDTEAFF. CDR3 nucleotides: TGTGCCAGCAGATCAACCGGGACAGGGGACACTGAAGCTTTCTTT. Full variable domain (remainder filled in from reference TRBV3-1 and TRBJ1-1): DTAVSQTPKYLVTQMGNDKSIKCEQNLGHDTMYWYKQDSKKFLKIMFSYNNKELIINETVPNRFSPKSPDKAHLNLHINSLELGDSAVYFCASRSTGTGDTEAFFGQGTRLTVV.

The V and J genes are TRBV4-1 and TRBJ2-7; D not certain. The CDR3 has 14 amino acids. Deletions cut 3 bases from V and 2 bases from J, with 11 bases between. CDR1 and CDR2 (germline): MGHRA, YSYEKL. CDR3 residues: CASSHRPGTYEQYF. The CDR3 nucleotides read TGCGCCAGCAGCCATCGTCCCGGCACCTACGAGCAGTACTTC.